Presented here are 32 T cell receptor beta chains from one specimen sequenced in a study of identical twins. TCRdb ran MiXCR on the 5' RACE reads and lists one entry per CDR3 protein. Of some 590,000 distinct CDR3 sequences listed, 7.5% to 10% are singletons. These data also formed part of another study, on yellow fever vaccine responses in identical twins.

The specimen was PBMCs. Receptors originate from a woman aged 18-29 years in good health.

The V and J genes are TRBV18 and TRBJ2-1; unclear D gene. CDR1 is KGHSH and CDR2 is LQKENI in the germline V gene. V lost 6 bases and J lost 10, with 13 bases in between. This CDR3 has 12 residues. The CDR3 sequence: CASSSLSEEQFF. The CDR3 nucleotides are TGTGCCAGCTCGTCCCTCAGCGAGGAGCAGTTCTTC.

This clonotype was picked up many times. V and J are TRBV7-2 and TRBJ2-7; D not resolved. In germline, CDR1 is SGHTA, CDR2 FQGNSA. V gave up 3 bases and J gave up 2 bases, with 11 bases separating them. The CDR3 is made up of 14 amino acids. The CDR3, as DNA: TGTGCCAGCAGCTTTAGGACGGTGACCTACGAGCAGTACTTC. Encoded protein: CASSFRTVTYEQYF.

A few counts support this clonotype. The chain couples TRBV2 to TRBJ2-5, with 10 bases lining up with TRBD1. CDR3 length: 12 residues. V lost 6 bases and J lost 5; bases outside the gene matches: 0. The germline V gene has CDR1 SNHLY and CDR2 FYNNEI. CDR3 DNA: TGTGCCAGCAGGGGACAGGGGGAGACCCAGTACTTC. The encoded protein is CASRGQGETQYF.

This clonotype was counted between two and nine times. This sequence joins TRBV20-1 and TRBJ2-7, with D hard to call. The CDR3 is 10 residues long. V was cut by 5 bases and J by 6 bases, with 8 bases left in between. Germline CDR1 and CDR2: DFQATT and SNEGSKA (reference sequence). CDR3 sequence (DNA): TGCAGTGCTTGGCAAGGCGAGCAGTACTTC. Its translation is CSAWQGEQYF.

This chain joins TRBV29-1 and TRBJ2-1; TRBD1 matches at 8 bases. The CDR3 runs 15 residues. The trim removed 6 bases at V and 9 bases at J, leaving 16 bases unmatched. The germline V gene has CDR1 SQVTM and CDR2 ANQGSEA. CDR3 bases: TGCAGCGTACAAAGGGGGGCAGGGGGCTTATTTGAGCAGTTCTTC. Translation: CSVQRGAGGLFEQFF.

The CDR3 DNA follows: TGTGCCAGCAGCTTATTAGTGCTAGCGGGAGCCTACGAGCAGTACTTC. Protein product: CASSLLVLAGAYEQYF. The chain has TRBV7-8 and TRBJ2-7; TRBD2 agrees at 10 bases. CDR3 length: 16 residues. J lost 2 bases, V lost 2 bases, and 6 bases had no gene match. Germline CDR1 and CDR2: SGHVS and FQNEAQ.

This chain links TRBV18 with TRBJ2-1, with 10 positions matching TRBD2. From germline, CDR1 is KGHSH and CDR2 LQKENI. The CDR3 extends over 17 amino acids. With V trimmed by 3 bases and J by 6 bases, 11 bases remained unmatched. CDR3 DNA sequence: TGTGCCAGCTCACCGAAGAATATAGCGGGGGGTCGCAATGAGCAGTTCTTC. Protein: CASSPKNIAGGRNEQFF.

The gene calls are TRBV7-6 and TRBJ2-1; 11 bases agree with TRBD2. Trimming cost V 5 bases and J 4 bases; bases outside gene matches: 10. The length of the CDR3 is 17 residues. The germline V gene encodes CDR1 SGHVS and CDR2 FNYEAQ. The CDR3 DNA reads as TGTGCCAGCAGCCCCCCGAAACTAGCGGGAGTATACAATGAGCAGTTCTTC. This gives the protein CASSPPKLAGVYNEQFF.

This clonotype was observed a handful of times. The chain links TRBV29-1 to TRBJ2-1; a possible D gene is TRBD1 (6 bases). CDR1 and CDR2 (germline): SQVTM, ANQGSEA. The CDR3 runs 15 residues. The CDR3 loop is CSVRGHMSSYNEQFF. CDR3 nucleotide sequence: TGCAGTGTACGGGGACACATGAGCTCCTACAATGAGCAGTTCTTC.

There are many counts of this clonotype. The rearrangement uses TRBV2 and TRBJ2-5; D not resolved. Germline CDR1 reads SNHLY; CDR2 reads FYNNEI. The CDR3 has 11 residues. The V end lost 4 bases, the J end lost 5 bases, and 5 bases lay between the germline ends. CDR3 amino acids: CASSAGETQYF. Written as DNA, the CDR3 is TGTGCCAGCAGTGCCGGGGAGACCCAGTACTTC. Complete variable domain (other parts from reference TRBV2 and TRBJ2-5): EPEVTQTPSHQVTQMGQEVILRCVPISNHLYFYWYRQILGQKVEFLVSFYNNEISEKSEIFDDQFSVERPDGSNFTLKIRSTKLEDSAMYFCASSAGETQYFGPGTRLLVL.

There are many counts of this clonotype. V usage is TRBV28 and J usage is TRBJ2-1; D gene unclear. The V and J ends lost 5 bases and 8 bases respectively, with 7 bases between them. The CDR3 has 11 amino acids. Per the germline V gene, CDR1 is MDHEN and CDR2 is SYDVKM. Written as DNA, the CDR3 is TGTGCCAGCAGTCTTAGTGATGAGCAGTTCTTC. Protein sequence: CASSLSDEQFF.

A single count supports this clonotype. The junction shows a germline mismatch at one end, possibly a read error. The V gene is TRBV29-1, the J gene TRBJ2-3; 9 positions agree with TRBD1. The CDR3 totals 15 residues. CDR1 is SQVTM and CDR2 is ANQGSEA in the germline V gene. CDR3 nucleotide sequence: TGCGGCGTGTTCACTCCGGGACAGGGTGCAGATACGCAGTATTTT. Translated: CGVFTPGQGADTQYF.

The chain is built from TRBV4-2 and TRBJ1-2; D may be TRBD1 (5 bases). CDR1 is LGHNA, CDR2 YNFKEQ, per germline. This CDR3 has 17 amino acids. The germline V and J ends were trimmed by 4 bases and 4 bases, with 22 bases remaining between them. Here the CDR3 reads CASSPITGTQTSYGYTF. In DNA form, the CDR3 reads TGTGCCAGCAGCCCGATAACCGGGACCCAGACTTCCTATGGCTACACCTTC.

The genes are TRBV28 and TRBJ1-1; D gene uncertain. CDR1 is MDHEN and CDR2 is SYDVKM in the germline V gene. CDR3 length equals 13 residues. V was trimmed by 7 bases and J by 4 bases, leaving 13 bases between them. CDR3 sequence reads: CASTLTEITEAFF. Here the CDR3 DNA reads TGTGCCAGCACCTTAACAGAAATCACTGAAGCTTTCTTT. The entire variable domain, with the rest obtained from reference TRBV28 and TRBJ1-1, is as follows: DVKVTQSSRYLVKRTGEKVFLECVQDMDHENMFWYRQDPGLGLRLIYFSYDVKMKEKGDIPEGYSVSREKKERFSLILESASTNQTSMYLCASTLTEITEAFFGQGTRLTVV.

The rearrangement joins TRBV5-1 to TRBJ2-1; the D is unclear. The CDR3 loop spans 16 amino acids. V was pared by 4 bases and J by 4 bases, with 18 bases between. Germline V gene data show CDR1 as SGHRS and CDR2 as YFSETQ. CDR3 nucleotide sequence: TGCGCCAGCAGCCGTCCCGAGGACGGATCGTACAATGAGCAGTTCTTC. Encoded protein: CASSRPEDGSYNEQFF.

This chain connects TRBV12-3 or TRBV12-4 to TRBJ2-7, with TRBD2 as a possible D gene (6 bases). V was shortened by 6 bases and J by 0 bases, with 18 bases between the two germline ends. The CDR3 spans 16 residues. CDR3 sequence reads: CASSPPLVSGSYEQYF. The CDR3 coding sequence is TGTGCCAGCAGCCCTCCCTTGGTTAGCGGCTCCTACGAGCAGTACTTC.

This clonotype was seen a few times. V usage is TRBV3-1 and J usage is TRBJ2-3; weak D call: TRBD1 (6 bases). The germline CDR1 and CDR2 sequences are LGHDT and YNNKEL (reference sequence). The length of the CDR3 is 18 residues. The V gene lost 0 bases and the J gene lost 0 bases, with 16 bases spanning the gap. CDR3 bases: TGTGCCAGCAGCCAAGATCCTCCCGGGACAAGGAGCACAGATACGCAGTATTTT. Protein product: CASSQDPPGTRSTDTQYF.

This clonotype came up many times. The rearrangement links TRBV29-1 to TRBJ2-7, with 11 bases matching TRBD1. This CDR3 contains 14 residues. CDR1 is SQVTM, CDR2 ANQGSEA, per germline. Trimming took 4 bases from V and 4 from J; bases not matched to a gene: 6. The CDR3 reads CSVARDRGEYEQYF. In DNA form, the CDR3 reads TGCAGCGTTGCCCGGGACAGGGGGGAGTACGAGCAGTACTTC.

This clonotype was seen a few times. This rearrangement joins TRBV6-5 to TRBJ2-7; maybe TRBD1 (6 bases). This CDR3 spans 17 amino acids. With 7 bases removed from V and 0 bases from J, the gap between germline ends came to 22 bases. Germline V gene data show CDR1 as MNHEY and CDR2 as SVGAGI. CDR3 loop: CASNSWGRGESSYEQYF. CDR3 sequence (DNA): TGTGCCAGCAATTCGTGGGGCAGGGGCGAAAGCTCCTACGAGCAGTACTTC.

This clonotype was seen ten or more times. The V call is TRBV3-1, the J call TRBJ2-3, with D unresolved. The CDR3 loop spans 13 amino acids. CDR1 and CDR2 (germline): LGHDT, YNNKEL (reference sequence). V lost 1 base, J lost 2 bases, and 4 bases lay in between. The CDR3 is CASSQGHTDTQYF. In nucleotides, the CDR3 is TGTGCCAGCAGCCAAGGCCACACAGATACGCAGTATTTT.

This clonotype occurred many times. The chain joins TRBV7-2 to TRBJ1-4, with 10 bases that match TRBD1. The CDR3 is 15 residues long. In germline, CDR1 is SGHTA, CDR2 FQGNSA. The V and J ends lost 3 bases and 8 bases, in that order; junction bases with no gene match: 6. CDR3 region: CASSFRTGGWEKLFF. As DNA, the CDR3 is TGTGCCAGCAGCTTCCGGACAGGGGGATGGGAAAAACTGTTTTTT.

This clonotype has only a few counts. V usage is TRBV25-1 and J usage is TRBJ2-1; 7 nucleotides agree with TRBD1. Germline V lookup: CDR1 MGHDK, CDR2 SYGVNS. With V trimmed by 1 base and J by 0 bases, 6 bases remained unmatched. The CDR3 totals 17 residues. CDR3 protein: CASSELRTGRSYNEQFF. The CDR3 coding sequence is TGTGCCAGCAGTGAATTGCGGACAGGACGCTCCTACAATGAGCAGTTCTTC.

In its sample, this clonotype was seen a few times. The rearrangement links TRBV27 to TRBJ2-1; a possible D gene is TRBD2 (5 bases). Germline V lookup: CDR1 MNHEY, CDR2 SMNVEV (reference sequence). The CDR3 sequence is 17 residues long. The V and J ends lost 2 bases and 0 bases respectively, with 14 bases between them. The CDR3 coding sequence is TGTGCCAGCAGTTTACGAGGGATTGGGAGCTCCTACAATGAGCAGTTCTTC. This codes for CASSLRGIGSSYNEQFF.

This clonotype was counted only a few times. The V and J genes are TRBV7-2 and TRBJ2-1, with TRBD1 identical over 8 bases. The CDR3 length is 14 residues. Germline V gene sequence: CDR1 SGHTA, CDR2 FQGNSA. J gave up 12 bases and V 3 bases, and 10 bases lay outside the gene matches. The DNA of the CDR3 is TGTGCCAGCAGCTTCGGGACAGGTGGGCTCGGGCAGTTCTTC. Amino acids: CASSFGTGGLGQFF.

This clonotype was detected a few times. The chain uses TRBV24-1 and TRBJ2-1; unclear D gene. This CDR3 region has 16 residues. CDR1 and CDR2 (germline): KGHDR, SFDVKD. V lost 3 bases, J lost 2 bases, and 13 bases lay in between. CDR3 loop: CATSDETFETYNEQFF. DNA for the CDR3: TGTGCCACCAGTGATGAGACATTCGAGACCTACAATGAGCAGTTCTTC.

The J gene is TRBJ1-2, the V gene TRBV5-1, with D hard to call. V lost 2 bases and J 7 bases, leaving 15 bases between the germline ends. The germline V gene encodes CDR1 SGHRS and CDR2 YFSETQ. The CDR3 extends over 14 amino acids. The CDR3 DNA sequence: TGCGCCAGCAGCTTCCTGATCTCGGGAGGTGGCTACACCTTC. It codes for CASSFLISGGGYTF.

V usage is TRBV20-1 and J usage is TRBJ2-5; maybe TRBD2 (6 bases). V was trimmed by 5 bases and J by 5 bases, leaving 21 bases between them. Germline CDR1 reads DFQATT; CDR2 reads SNEGSKA (reference sequence). This CDR3 spans 15 amino acids. The CDR3 region is CSAVRGTLRWETQYF. The CDR3 nucleotides read TGCAGTGCTGTGCGGGGAACCCTTCGTTGGGAGACCCAGTACTTC.

This clonotype has more than one count but fewer than ten. The gene calls are TRBV7-6 and TRBJ1-4, with TRBD1 matching 8 bases. Germline loops: CDR1 SGHVS, CDR2 FNYEAQ. V lost 4 bases to trimming and J lost 6 bases; unmatched junction nucleotides: 10. This CDR3 contains 16 residues. In nucleotides, the CDR3 is TGTGCCAGCAGCTCCAGGACAGGGATGAGGGATGAAAAACTGTTTTTT. Protein: CASSSRTGMRDEKLFF.

Only a few counts were recorded for this clonotype. The rearrangement joins TRBV12-3 or TRBV12-4 to TRBJ2-5; 8 bases fit TRBD2. With 10 bases clipped from V and 3 bases from J, the junction kept 4 bases outside the gene matches. The CDR3 spans 12 residues. CDR3 sequence reads: CATVSGKETQYF. The CDR3 DNA follows: TGTGCCACCGTTAGCGGGAAAGAGACCCAGTACTTC.

As to this clonotype: Possible read error: a much larger clone is one base away. The CDR3 reads CATSRSGGNYNEQFF. CDR3 nucleotides: TGTGCCACCAGTAGAAGTGGCGGAAACTACAATGAGCAGTTCTTC. The chain has TRBV24-1 and TRBJ2-1; D ambiguous. The CDR3 runs 15 residues. V lost 6 bases and J 3 bases, leaving 14 bases between the germline ends. From germline, CDR1 is KGHDR and CDR2 SFDVKD.

This clonotype was counted at least ten times. The J gene is TRBJ1-4, the V gene TRBV5-4; no clear D. CDR3 length equals 16 residues. CDR1 SGHNT and CDR2 YYREEE come from the germline V gene (reference sequence). The V and J ends lost 0 bases and 5 bases respectively, with 14 bases between them. Here the CDR3 reads CASSLAATLGNEKLFF. The CDR3 bases are TGTGCCAGCAGCTTGGCGGCAACGCTCGGAAATGAAAAACTGTTTTTT.

This clonotype was detected a few times. The rearrangement links TRBV6-5 to TRBJ1-2, with a possible D match to TRBD1 (6 bases). The CDR3 runs to 12 residues. The germline V gene encodes CDR1 MNHEY and CDR2 SVGAGI. The V gene lost 6 bases and the J gene lost 7 bases, with 12 bases spanning the gap. In nucleotides, the CDR3 is TGTGCCAGCAGACAGGGAGAAGGTGGCTACACCTTC. It translates to CASRQGEGGYTF.